The 21 T cell receptor beta chains below all came from one sample that was sequenced in a study of blood T cell repertoires in COVID-19. Profiling relied on immunoSEQ multiplex PCR, and the TCRdb table lists in-frame clones only, not all of them. Here the sample spans 180,000 or so clones, about 80% being singletons. Material: peripheral blood. The origin of the receptors is a human donor with acute or convalescent COVID-19. The donor label of this sample is uncertain.

This sequence joins TRBV5-1 and TRBJ2-2; unclear D gene. Germline CDR1 is SGHRS and CDR2 is YFSETQ. The V and J ends lost 7 bases and 4 bases respectively, with 14 bases between them. The CDR3 sequence is 14 residues long. CDR3 region: CASWPGLGTGELFF. The CDR3 nucleotides read TGCGCCAGCTGGCCCGGGTTGGGCACCGGGGAGCTGTTTTTT.

V gene TRBV6-5 combines with J gene TRBJ2-7; 7 nucleotides line up with TRBD1. This CDR3 is built from 15 residues. V lost 8 bases to trimming and J lost 2 bases; unmatched junction nucleotides: 12. Germline CDR1 is MNHEY and CDR2 is SVGAGI. This CDR3 reads CASRKTGTDTYEQYF. As DNA, the CDR3 is TGTGCCAGCCGAAAAACTGGGACAGACACCTACGAGCAGTACTTC.

The gene calls are TRBV5-5 and TRBJ2-7, with 8 bases fitting TRBD1. This CDR3 is built from 16 residues. Germline V gives CDR1 SGHKS, CDR2 YYEKEE (reference sequence). The V gene end was trimmed by 5 bases and the J gene end by 2 bases; junction bases not matched to a gene: 12. The CDR3 loop reads CASSSNAGTGAYEQYF. Here the CDR3 DNA reads TGTGCCAGCAGTTCGAATGCCGGGACAGGAGCCTACGAGCAGTACTTC.

The chain combines TRBV5-1 with TRBJ1-2; 7 bases line up with TRBD1. The V gene's germline CDR1 is SGHRS and CDR2 YFSETQ. The V segment lost 0 bases and the J segment 0 bases; nucleotides outside the gene matches: 11. This CDR3 is 18 amino acids long. In DNA form, the CDR3 reads TGCGCCAGCAGCTTGGGGCTGGCAGGGGGACTAGCTAACTATGGCTACACCTTC. Its translation is CASSLGLAGGLANYGYTF.

This clone was counted once. This chain joins TRBV6-5 and TRBJ2-1; maybe TRBD2 (6 bases). Trimming shortened V by 6 bases and J by 5 bases, and 17 bases separated the two germline ends. The CDR3 length is 15 residues. Germline assignment: CDR1 MNHEY and CDR2 SVGAGI. The CDR3 spells CASRIPGAGNNEQFF. DNA for the CDR3: TGTGCCAGCAGAATCCCCGGGGCGGGGAACAATGAGCAGTTCTTC.

The V gene is TRBV6-5, the J gene TRBJ1-3, with 8 bases matching TRBD1. The trim removed 6 bases at V and 2 bases at J, leaving 6 bases unmatched. CDR1 is MNHEY and CDR2 is SVGAGI in the germline V gene. The CDR3 sequence is 15 residues long. Here the CDR3 reads CASRSDRGPGNTIYF. The DNA of the CDR3 is TGTGCCAGCAGATCCGACAGGGGACCTGGAAACACCATATATTTT.

V usage is TRBV20-1 and J usage is TRBJ2-7; the match to TRBD1 covers 7 bases. Germline V lookup: CDR1 DFQATT, CDR2 SNEGSKA (reference sequence). J lost 9 bases, V lost 5 bases, and 7 bases had no gene match. The CDR3 covers 11 residues. CDR3 in amino acids: CSAFLRDRQYF. The CDR3 region has the DNA TGCAGTGCTTTCCTTCGGGACAGGCAGTACTTC.

The chain links TRBV28 to TRBJ2-2; 10 bases are shared with TRBD1. With 6 bases clipped from V and 1 base from J, the junction kept 8 bases outside the gene matches. CDR3 length: 17 residues. CDR1 and CDR2 from the germline V gene are MDHEN and SYDVKM. CDR3 sequence reads: CASRPGTGAVNTGELFF. The DNA for the CDR3 is TGTGCCAGCAGGCCCGGGACAGGGGCGGTGAACACCGGGGAGCTGTTTTTT.

This clone has a handful of counts. The rearrangement links TRBV11-3 to TRBJ1-5; TRBD1 aligns across 9 bases. The germline V gene has CDR1 SGHNT and CDR2 YENEEA. The CDR3 is made up of 17 amino acids. The trim removed 1 base at V and 6 bases at J, leaving 10 bases unmatched. This chain's CDR3 is CASSLVVTGGCGQPQHF. The CDR3 bases are TGTGCCAGCAGCTTAGTAGTGACAGGGGGGTGCGGTCAGCCCCAGCATTTT.

The chain has TRBV19 and TRBJ1-5; D gene ambiguous. Germline CDR1 reads LNHDA; CDR2 reads SQIVND (reference sequence). The V end was cut by 9 bases, the J end by 1 base, with 22 bases between. The CDR3 loop spans 17 amino acids. The chain's CDR3 is CASRPPSGGRSNQPQHF. CDR3 nucleotides: TGTGCCAGCCGCCCCCCCTCCGGAGGACGGAGCAATCAGCCCCAGCATTTT.

The rearrangement joins TRBV18 to TRBJ2-5, with 7 bases that match TRBD1. Trimming took 2 bases from V and 5 from J; bases not matched to a gene: 2. The CDR3 sequence is 13 residues long. CDR1 is KGHSH, CDR2 LQKENI, per germline. Written as DNA, the CDR3 is TGTGCCAGCTCACCATCGACAGGGGAGACCCAGTACTTC. Translating it yields CASSPSTGETQYF.

This sequence joins TRBV6-5 and TRBJ1-2, with no clear D. V lost 5 bases to trimming and J lost 3 bases, with 13 bases between them. The CDR3 is 14 residues long. In germline, CDR1 is MNHEY, CDR2 SVGAGI. The CDR3, as DNA: TGTGCCAGCAGTCCACCTAATCCTTACTATGGCTACACCTTC. This sequence encodes CASSPPNPYYGYTF.

This clone showed up just a few times. This chain joins TRBV19 and TRBJ1-5; 7 bases align to TRBD1. The germline CDR1 and CDR2 sequences are LNHDA and SQIVND (reference sequence). The CDR3 has 14 residues. V lost 9 bases, J lost 5 bases, and 10 bases stayed unmatched. The CDR3 loop is CARWSQGNHQPQHF. CDR3 sequence (DNA): TGTGCCAGATGGTCACAGGGGAACCATCAGCCCCAGCATTTT.

The chain has TRBV28 and TRBJ2-1; TRBD2 matches at 9 bases. The junction had 7 bases not matched to a gene; V was cut back by 4 bases and J by 15 bases. Germline lookup yields CDR1 MDHEN and CDR2 SYDVKM. This CDR3 contains 12 residues. CDR3 residues: CASSSLAGTGFF. CDR3 DNA sequence: TGTGCCAGCAGTTCCCTAGCGGGAACGGGGTTCTTC. The full variable domain, with the rest looked up from reference TRBV28 and TRBJ2-1, is DVKVTQSSRYLVKRTGEKVFLECVQDMDHENMFWYRQDPGLGLRLIYFSYDVKMKEKGDIPEGYSVSREKKERFSLILESASTNQTSMYLCASSSLAGTGFFGPGTRLTVL.

This chain links TRBV6-6 with TRBJ1-2; 7 bases are a match to TRBD1. Trimming cost V 10 bases and J 5 bases; bases outside gene matches: 10. The CDR3 sequence is 13 residues long. From germline, CDR1 is MNHNY and CDR2 SVGAGI (reference sequence). CDR3 in DNA: TGTGCCACTGCGGACAGGATGAAATATGGCTACACCTTC. It encodes CATADRMKYGYTF.

The chain couples TRBV2 to TRBJ2-6; maybe TRBD2 (5 bases). Germline-derived CDR1 and CDR2 are SNHLY and FYNNEI. This CDR3 has 17 residues. Trimming took 6 bases from V and 0 from J, leaving 15 bases between them. The CDR3 coding sequence is TGTGCCAGCAGGGGAGTCCCCCGAAGCTCTGGGGCCAACGTCCTGACTTTC. It yields the protein CASRGVPRSSGANVLTF. The full variable domain, in which reference TRBV2 and TRBJ2-6 provide the parts outside the CDR3, is EPEVTQTPSHQVTQMGQEVILRCVPISNHLYFYWYRQILGQKVEFLVSFYNNEISEKSEIFDDQFSVERPDGSNFTLKIRSTKLEDSAMYFCASRGVPRSSGANVLTFGAGSRLTVL.

The J gene is TRBJ1-1, the V gene TRBV30; TRBD1 might be the D (6 bases). Trimming shortened V by 0 bases and J by 5 bases, and 13 bases separated the two germline ends. Looked up from germline, CDR1 is GTSNPN and CDR2 is SVGIG (reference sequence). The CDR3 is 14 amino acids. The CDR3 is CAWSVGGGGTEAFF. CDR3 in DNA: TGTGCCTGGAGTGTAGGGGGGGGAGGAACTGAAGCTTTCTTT.

The chain links TRBV5-8 to TRBJ2-2, with TRBD2 matching over 8 bases. V lost 4 bases, J lost 6 bases, and 14 bases stayed unmatched. Germline V lookup: CDR1 SGHTS, CDR2 YDEGEE. There are 17 residues in the CDR3. The CDR3 here is CASSPRVASGPSGELFF. CDR3 in DNA: TGTGCCAGCAGCCCGAGGGTGGCTAGCGGGCCGTCCGGGGAGCTGTTTTTT.

The chain uses TRBV7-9 and TRBJ2-2, with 14 bases that match TRBD2. V was clipped by 3 bases and J by 4 bases; unmatched bases: 1. Germline lookup yields CDR1 SEHNR and CDR2 FQNEAQ (reference sequence). This CDR3 is built from 16 residues. CDR3 amino acids: CASSFGLAGGTGELFF. As DNA, the CDR3 is TGTGCCAGCAGCTTTGGACTAGCGGGGGGCACCGGGGAGCTGTTTTTT.

In regard to this clone: This CDR3 is also generated by other DNA sequences in the sample. CDR3 protein: CASSLTGVNSPLHF. The CDR3 DNA is TGTGCCAGCAGCTTGACAGGGGTAAATTCACCCCTCCACTTT. This sequence joins TRBV5-6 and TRBJ1-6, with 7 bases identical to TRBD1. With V trimmed by 1 base and J by 7 bases, 2 bases remained unmatched. Germline-derived CDR1 and CDR2 are SGHDT and YYEEEE. The CDR3 has 14 residues.

The V call is TRBV11-3, the J call TRBJ1-1; TRBD1 is a possible D gene (5 bases). Germline assignment: CDR1 SGHNT and CDR2 YENEEA. CDR3 length equals 13 residues. V dropped 3 bases and J dropped 4 bases, with 9 bases sitting between them. The CDR3 coding sequence is TGTGCCAGCAGCTTCAATAGGGGCACTGAAGCTTTCTTT. Its translation is CASSFNRGTEAFF. The full variable domain, in which reference TRBV11-3 and TRBJ1-1 provide the parts outside the CDR3, is EAGVVQSPRYKIIEKKQPVAFWCNPISGHNTLYWYLQNLGQGPELLIRYENEEAVDDSQLPKDRFSAERLKGVDSTLKIQPAELGDSAVYLCASSFNRGTEAFFGQGTRLTVV.